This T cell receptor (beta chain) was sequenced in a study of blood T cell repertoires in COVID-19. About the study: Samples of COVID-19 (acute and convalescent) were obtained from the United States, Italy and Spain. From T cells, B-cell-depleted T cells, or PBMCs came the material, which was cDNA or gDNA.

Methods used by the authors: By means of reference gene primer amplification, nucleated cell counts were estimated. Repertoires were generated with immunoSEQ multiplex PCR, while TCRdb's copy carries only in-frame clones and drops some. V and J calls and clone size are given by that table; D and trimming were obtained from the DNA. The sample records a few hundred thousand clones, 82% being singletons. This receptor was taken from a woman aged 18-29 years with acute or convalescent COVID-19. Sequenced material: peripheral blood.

CDR3 nucleotide sequence: TGTGCCAGTAGTATAAGGCGTGGCACTTACGGGACTGAAGCTTTCTTT. This gives the protein CASSIRRGTYGTEAFF. V is TRBV19 and J is TRBJ1-1; D is unclear. The CDR3 runs to 16 residues. CDR1 is LNHDA and CDR2 is SQIVND in the germline V gene (reference sequence). The V end lost 2 bases, the J end lost 5 bases, and 18 bases lay between the germline ends.